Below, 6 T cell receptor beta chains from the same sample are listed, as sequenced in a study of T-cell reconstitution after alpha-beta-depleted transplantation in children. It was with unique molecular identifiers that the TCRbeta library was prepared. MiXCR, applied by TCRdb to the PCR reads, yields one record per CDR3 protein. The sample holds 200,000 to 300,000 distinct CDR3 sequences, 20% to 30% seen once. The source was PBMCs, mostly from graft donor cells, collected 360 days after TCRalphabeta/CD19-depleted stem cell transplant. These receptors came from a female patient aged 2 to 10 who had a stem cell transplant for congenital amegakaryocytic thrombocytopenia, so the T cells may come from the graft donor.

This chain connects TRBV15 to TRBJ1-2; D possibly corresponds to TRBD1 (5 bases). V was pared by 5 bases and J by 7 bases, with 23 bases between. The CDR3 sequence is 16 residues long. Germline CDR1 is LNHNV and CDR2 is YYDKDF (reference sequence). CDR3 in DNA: TGTGCCACCAGCGGCGGGACCCCCGGTTCACACGGTGGCTACACCTTC. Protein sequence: CATSGGTPGSHGGYTF.

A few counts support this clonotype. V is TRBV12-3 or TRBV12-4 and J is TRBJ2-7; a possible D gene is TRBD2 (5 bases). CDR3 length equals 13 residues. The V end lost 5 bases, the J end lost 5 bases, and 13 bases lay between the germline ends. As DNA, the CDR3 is TGTGCCAGCAGTCGGACTGCCCCTGACGAGCAGTACTTC. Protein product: CASSRTAPDEQYF.

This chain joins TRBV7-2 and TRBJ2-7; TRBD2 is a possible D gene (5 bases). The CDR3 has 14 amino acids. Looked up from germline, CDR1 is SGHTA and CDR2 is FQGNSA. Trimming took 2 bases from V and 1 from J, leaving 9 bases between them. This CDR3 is CASSLLARSYEQYF. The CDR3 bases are TGTGCCAGCAGCTTATTAGCGCGGTCCTACGAGCAGTACTTC.

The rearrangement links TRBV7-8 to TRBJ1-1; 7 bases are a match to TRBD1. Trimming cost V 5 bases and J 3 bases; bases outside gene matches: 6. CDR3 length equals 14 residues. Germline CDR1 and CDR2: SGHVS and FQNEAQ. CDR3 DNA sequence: TGTGCCAGCAGCGGAAGACAGGGCGACACTGAAGCTTTCTTT. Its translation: CASSGRQGDTEAFF.

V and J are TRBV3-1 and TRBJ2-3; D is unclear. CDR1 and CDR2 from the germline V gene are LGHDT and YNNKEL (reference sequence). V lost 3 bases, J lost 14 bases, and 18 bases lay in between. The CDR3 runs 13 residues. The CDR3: CASSQGETLRRYF. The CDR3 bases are TGTGCCAGCAGCCAGGGCGAGACTCTGAGAAGGTATTTT.

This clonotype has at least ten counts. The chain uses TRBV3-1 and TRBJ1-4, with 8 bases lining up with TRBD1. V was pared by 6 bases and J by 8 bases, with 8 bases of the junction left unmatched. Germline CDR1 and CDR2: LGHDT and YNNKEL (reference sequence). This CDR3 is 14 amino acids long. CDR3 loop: CASSFRTGNEKLFF. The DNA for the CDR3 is TGTGCCAGCAGTTTCCGGACAGGGAACGAAAAACTGTTTTTT.